This T cell receptor (beta chain) was profiled in a study of cytomegalovirus exposure and HLA in healthy donors. Study in general: Researchers previously reported finding 117 million unique TCR beta sequences from around 200 million T cells.

A remark on this clone: Its antigen is not identified.

Study-wide findings and caveats: Testing in vitro showed a few CMV-associated chains specific for CMV antigens. Later analysis identified a missense DCLRE1C variant that was linked to TCR beta V- and J-gene trimming.

The CDR3 is 15 amino acids. CDR1 is SGHNT and CDR2 is YYREEE in the germline V gene (reference sequence). V trimming: 4 bases; J trimming: 4 bases; junction bases outside the gene matches: 10. PCR involved 60 Vbeta and 13 Jbeta primers. The repertoire was sequenced with immunoSEQ multiplex PCR; TCRdb's copy has only in-frame clones and lacks some. This sample has around 190,000 clones, with about 77% found just once. Specimen: PBMCs. The source of this sequence is a female donor in good health and CMV-seronegative. The chain employs TRBV5-4 and TRBJ2-5, with 7 bases aligning to TRBD1. In DNA form, the CDR3 reads TGTGCCAGCAGCCGACGGGGACAGCTCTCAGAGACCCAGTACTTC. Amino acid sequence: CASSRRGQLSETQYF. Based on the CDR3 plus reference TRBV5-4 and TRBJ2-5, the full variable domain is ETGVTQSPTHLIKTRGQQVTLRCSSQSGHNTVSWYQQALGQGPQFIFQYYREEENGRGNFPPRFSGLQFPNYSSELNVNALELDDSALYLCASSRRGQLSETQYFGPGTRLLVL.